The rows below give T cell receptor beta chains drawn from one sample of a study of molecular identifiers for immune sequencing clone quantification. From the PCR reads, TCRdb called clonotypes with MiXCR, one entry per CDR3 protein. The top ten hold roughly 0.77% of the sample, which has 400,000 to 600,000 distinct CDR3 sequences, 25% seen once. The specimen was naive CD8+ T cells from blood, with Jurkat cell RNA spiked in. These receptors all stem from a human donor in good health. Some libraries in this study had Jurkat cell RNA spiked in. Each CDR3 is given with its conserved first and last residue. Each record gives: J gene, V gene, D gene, clone size, CDR3 DNA, CDR3 protein. A D gene is named only where the DNA matches it firmly. The listing skips clone size in some rows; elsewhere it reads once, few, many or a size class.

>TRBJ1-1|TRBV27|TRBD1|many
TGTGCCAGCGGATGGGACAGTAACACTGAAGCTTTCTTT
CASGWDSNTEAFF
>TRBJ2-3|TRBV9|NA|NA
TGTGCCAGCAGCGTAGCGGCAGGGGGCACAGATACGCAGTATTTT
CASSVAAGGTDTQYF
>TRBJ1-4|TRBV7-3|NA|NA
TGTGCCAGCAGCGAAGCAGACAATTTT
CASSEADNF
>TRBJ2-5|TRBV12-3/TRBV12-4|TRBD1|few
TGTGCCAGCAGGACCGGGACAGAAGAGGCCCAGTACTTC
CASRTGTEEAQYF
>TRBJ2-3|TRBV5-1|TRBD1|many
TGCGCCAGCAGCATCGGGACAGACACAGATACGCAGTATTTT
CASSIGTDTDTQYF
>TRBJ1-2|TRBV20-1|NA|few
TGCAGTGCTAGAGAAAAGGGTTCCTATGGCTACACCTTC
CSAREKGSYGYTF
>TRBJ1-5|TRBV2|NA|few
TGTGCCAGCAGTGAAGCCGGAGACCAGCCCCAGCATTTT
CASSEAGDQPQHF
>TRBJ2-7|TRBV4-3|NA|NA
TGCGCCGGCAGCCAAGGAACAGGCGGCTACGAGCAGTACTTC
CAGSQGTGGYEQYF
>TRBJ2-7|TRBV28|NA|many
TGTGCCAGCAGATTGACAGCGGCCCCATCCTACGAGCAGTACTTC
CASRLTAAPSYEQYF
>TRBJ2-1|TRBV20-1|NA|few
TGCAGTGCGATGAAGGTCGCTGAGCAGTTCTTC
CSAMKVAEQFF
>TRBJ2-1|TRBV6-6|NA|few
TGTGCCAGCAGTTTACTTCTCGACTCCCCGGGTTACAATGAGCAGTTCTTC
CASSLLLDSPGYNEQFF
>TRBJ1-5|TRBV4-3|TRBD1|many
TGCGCCAGCAGCCAAAATACAGGGGTCGCCCAGCCCCAGCATTTT
CASSQNTGVAQPQHF
>TRBJ2-2|TRBV4-3|NA|many
TGCGCCAGCAGCCAAGATATGTCACGGGGCGGGGAGCTGTTTTTT
CASSQDMSRGGELFF
>TRBJ2-1|TRBV4-3|TRBD2|few
TGCGCCAGCAGCCAAGCCCAGCGGGACCGCAATGAGCAGTTCTTC
CASSQAQRDRNEQFF
>TRBJ2-7|TRBV30|TRBD1|few
TGTGCCTGGAGTAGGGCAGGGGGCGCCCACTTCGAGCAGTACTTC
CAWSRAGGAHFEQYF
>TRBJ2-1|TRBV12-3/TRBV12-4|NA|many
TGTGCCAGCAGCTCGGGGAACCCCTACAATGAGCAGTTCTTC
CASSSGNPYNEQFF
>TRBJ2-1|TRBV7-9|TRBD2|NA
TGTGCCAGCAGAGAGCGGGGGGGTCTGGGGAATGAGCAGTTCTTC
CASRERGGLGNEQFF
>TRBJ2-1|TRBV11-2|NA|many
TGTGCCAGCAGCTTAGTCGCCCGCCAAGGGGAGCAGTTCTTC
CASSLVARQGEQFF
>TRBJ1-4|TRBV28|TRBD1|few
TGTGCCAGCAGCCGCCGCCGGGACAGGGGCGAAAAACTGTTTTTT
CASSRRRDRGEKLFF
>TRBJ2-7|TRBV20-1|NA|NA
TGCAGTGCCAAGGGACTGTCGACCTACGAGCAGTACTTC
CSAKGLSTYEQYF
>TRBJ2-7|TRBV7-8|NA|NA
TGTGCCAGCAGCTTACTCGAGGGTGCCTACGGGCAGTACTTC
CASSLLEGAYGQYF
>TRBJ1-4|TRBV5-5|NA|NA
TGTGCCAGCAGCTCGACGGGGCGGATAAATGAAAAACTGTTTTTT
CASSSTGRINEKLFF
>TRBJ1-5|TRBV6-2/TRBV6-3|NA|few
TGTGCCAGCAGCTCATCTTTAGGGAGCAATCAGCCCCAGCATTTT
CASSSSLGSNQPQHF
>TRBJ2-2|TRBV20-1|NA|few
TGCAGTGCTAGAGACATATCTGGGAACACCGGGGAGCTGTTTTTT
CSARDISGNTGELFF
>TRBJ2-3|TRBV27|NA|few
TGTGCCAGCAGTTTATCATCCGGCCCTCTAGATACGCAGTATTTT
CASSLSSGPLDTQYF
>TRBJ1-1|TRBV5-1|NA|many
TGCGCCAGCTGGCTCGGTACTGAAGCTTTCTTT
CASWLGTEAFF
>TRBJ2-3|TRBV10-2|TRBD2|few
TGCGCCAGCAGTGAGTCTGGACTAGCGAGCACAGATACGCAGTATTTT
CASSESGLASTDTQYF
>TRBJ1-4|TRBV27|NA|NA
TGTGCCAGCAGTTTACAGGGGAACGGTGAAAAACTGTTTTTT
CASSLQGNGEKLFF
>TRBJ2-7|TRBV5-6|TRBD1|few
TGTGCCAGCAGCTTGGGGCAGGGGGCCGAGCAGTACTTC
CASSLGQGAEQYF
>TRBJ2-7|TRBV2|NA|many
TGTGCCAGCAGTGAAGCGCCGCGCAGCTACGAGCAGTACTTC
CASSEAPRSYEQYF
>TRBJ2-5|TRBV27|TRBD1|few
TGTGCCAGCAGTCTAATTGGACAGGGCAGAGAGACCCAGTACTTC
CASSLIGQGRETQYF
>TRBJ2-2|TRBV19|NA|NA
TGTGCCAGTAGTATAGTTTCGGGGGCAAACACCGGGGAGCTGTTTTTT
CASSIVSGANTGELFF
>TRBJ2-2|TRBV3-1|NA|NA
TGTGCCAGCAGCCATGAGGGGCGCTTGAACACCGGGGAGCTGTTTTTT
CASSHEGRLNTGELFF
>TRBJ2-7|TRBV20-1|TRBD2|NA
TGCAGTGCTAGACTAGCGGGAGCCTTGGGTAACGAGCAGTACTTC
CSARLAGALGNEQYF
>TRBJ2-1|TRBV28|NA|many
TGTGCCAGCAGCAGGACCCCCAATGAGCAGTTCTTC
CASSRTPNEQFF
>TRBJ1-1|TRBV28|NA|many
TGTGCCAGCAGTCACCGGGGCCGCACTGAAGCTTTCTTT
CASSHRGRTEAFF
>TRBJ1-1|TRBV19|NA|many
TGTGCCAGTAGTATCTCTTCCCAGGGTAACACTGAAGCTTTCTTT
CASSISSQGNTEAFF
>TRBJ2-7|TRBV7-9|NA|many
TGTGCCAGCACCCTAGGTGGTAGCTCCTACGAGCAGTACTTC
CASTLGGSSYEQYF
>TRBJ2-2|TRBV3-1|NA|NA
TGTGCCAGCAGCCCCCCGACTAGAATCCTCGGTGGGGAGCTGTTTTTT
CASSPPTRILGGELFF
>TRBJ1-3|TRBV7-6|NA|few
TGTGCCAGCAGACCCGTATTAGATCCTGGAAACACCATATATTTT
CASRPVLDPGNTIYF
>TRBJ2-7|TRBV20-1|NA|NA
TGCCGTGCTCGCGGGTACGGCCAGAGCTCCGAGCAGTACTTC
CRARGYGQSSEQYF
>TRBJ1-1|TRBV29-1|NA|few
TGCAGCGTTTCCCGGAACACTGAAGCTTCCTTT
CSVSRNTEASF
>TRBJ1-1|TRBV4-3|NA|few
TGCGCCAGCAGCCAAGATCCATTCTCTTTCCAGGGGTCGGGCACTGAAGCTTTCTTT
CASSQDPFSFQGSGTEAFF
>TRBJ2-2|TRBV7-9|NA|NA
TGTGCCAGCAGCTTTCGATTGGGTACCGGGGAGCTGTTTTTT
CASSFRLGTGELFF
>TRBJ1-2|TRBV9|TRBD1|few
TGTGCCAGCAGCGTAGGGGGGACAGGGGGCGAGGGCTACACCTTC
CASSVGGTGGEGYTF